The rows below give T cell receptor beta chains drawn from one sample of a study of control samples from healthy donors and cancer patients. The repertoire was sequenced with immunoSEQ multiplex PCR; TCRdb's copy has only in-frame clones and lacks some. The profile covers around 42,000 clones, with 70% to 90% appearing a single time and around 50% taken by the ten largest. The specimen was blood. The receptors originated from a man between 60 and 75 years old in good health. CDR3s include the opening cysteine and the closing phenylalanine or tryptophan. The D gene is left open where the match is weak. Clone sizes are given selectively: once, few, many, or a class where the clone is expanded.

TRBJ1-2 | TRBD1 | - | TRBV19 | TGTGCCGTACGGTTTGGGACAGCAAGACACCATGGCTACACCTTC | CAVRFGTARHHGYTF
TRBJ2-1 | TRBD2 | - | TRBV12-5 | TGTGCTAGTGGTTTGGTTTCTAGCGGGAACAATGAGCAGTTCTTC | CASGLVSSGNNEQFF
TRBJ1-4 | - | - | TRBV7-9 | TGTGCCAGCAGCCCACAAATGGGGCAGTCGTTTAATGAAAAACTGTTTTTT | CASSPQMGQSFNEKLFF
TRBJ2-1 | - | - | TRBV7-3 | TGTGCCAGCAGCTTAGTGGAACACAATGAGCAGTTCTTC | CASSLVEHNEQFF
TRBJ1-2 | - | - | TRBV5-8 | TGTGCCAGCAGCTTGGCCGGGGTTGAGAGTAAAGGCGGCTACACCTTC | CASSLAGVESKGGYTF
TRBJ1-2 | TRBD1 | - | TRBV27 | TGTGCCAGCAGTTTATTGACAGGGGATGGCTACACCTTC | CASSLLTGDGYTF
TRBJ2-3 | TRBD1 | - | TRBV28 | TGTGCCAGCAGTACCCACCGGGACAGGGGAACAGATACGCAGTATTTT | CASSTHRDRGTDTQYF
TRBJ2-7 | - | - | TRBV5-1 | TGCGCCAGCAGCTTGGGACTAGATATAGTCTACGAGCAGTACTTC | CASSLGLDIVYEQYF
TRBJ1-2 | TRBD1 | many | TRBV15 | TGTGCCACCAGCCAAACGGGACAGGTAGTTGGCTATGGCTACACCTTC | CATSQTGQVVGYGYTF
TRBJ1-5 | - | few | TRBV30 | TGTGCCTGGAGTCCTCAGACCCTTAGCAATCAGCCCCAGCATTTT | CAWSPQTLSNQPQHF
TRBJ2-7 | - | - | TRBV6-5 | TGTGCCAGCAGTTACGCCCACTCCTACGAGCAGTACTTC | CASSYAHSYEQYF
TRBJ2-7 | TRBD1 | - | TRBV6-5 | TGTGCCAGCAGAACCGGGACAGTGAAATCCTACGAGCAGTACTTC | CASRTGTVKSYEQYF
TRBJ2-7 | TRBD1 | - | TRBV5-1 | TGCGCCAGCAGCTTGGGGGACAGCACCTACGAGCAGTACTTC | CASSLGDSTYEQYF
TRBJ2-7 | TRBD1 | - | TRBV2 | TGTGCCAGCAGTACCACCGGGACAGGGGTACACGAGCAGTACTTC | CASSTTGTGVHEQYF
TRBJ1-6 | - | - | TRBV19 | TGTGCCAGTAACGGCAGGGCTTCACCCCTCCACTTT | CASNGRASPLHF
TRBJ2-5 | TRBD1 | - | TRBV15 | TGTGCCACCAGCTCCCGGAAGGGACAGGGTGTTCGAGAGACCCAGTACTTC | CATSSRKGQGVRETQYF
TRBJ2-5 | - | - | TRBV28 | TGTGCCAGCAGAGTCGACCCTCAAGAGACCCAGTACTTC | CASRVDPQETQYF
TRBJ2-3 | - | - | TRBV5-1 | TGCGCCAGCAGCTTTCGAGGGGGGGACGCAGATACGCAGTATTTT | CASSFRGGDADTQYF
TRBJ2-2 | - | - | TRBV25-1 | TGTGCCAGCCGCGAAGGAGGGCACACCGGGGAGCTGTTTTTT | CASREGGHTGELFF
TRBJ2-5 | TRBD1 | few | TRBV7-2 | TGTGCCAGCAGCTTAGTGAACAGGGGTCAGACCCAGTACTTC | CASSLVNRGQTQYF
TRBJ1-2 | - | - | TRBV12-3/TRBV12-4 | TGTGCCAGCACCCTACAGGACTACTATGGCTACACCTTC | CASTLQDYYGYTF
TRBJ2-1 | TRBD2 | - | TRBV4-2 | TGTGCCAGCAGCCAAGTCGGGACTAGCGGGAGAGGGGGCTCCTACAATGAGCAGTTCTTC | CASSQVGTSGRGGSYNEQFF
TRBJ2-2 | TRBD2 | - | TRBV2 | TGTGCCAGCATTGGCGGGAGGGCCGACACCGGGGAGCTGTTTTTT | CASIGGRADTGELFF
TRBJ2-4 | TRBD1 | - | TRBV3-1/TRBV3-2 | TGTGCCAGCAGACGAAGGCAGGGGGCCGAAAACATTCAGTACTTC | CASRRRQGAENIQYF
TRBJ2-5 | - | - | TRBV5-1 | TGCGCCAGCAGCTTGGCCGTAACTTCAGAGACCCAGTACTTC | CASSLAVTSETQYF
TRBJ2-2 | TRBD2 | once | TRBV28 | TGTGCCAGCAGTTTCGCAAGGACTAGCGGGAGAACCGGGGAGCTGTTTTTT | CASSFARTSGRTGELFF
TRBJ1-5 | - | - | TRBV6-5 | TGTGCCAGCATCGAGTATAGCAATCAGCCCCAGCATTTT | CASIEYSNQPQHF
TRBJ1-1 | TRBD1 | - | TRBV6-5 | TGTGCCAGCAGATTGGCAGGGGGCTATAACACTGAAGCTTTCTTT | CASRLAGGYNTEAFF
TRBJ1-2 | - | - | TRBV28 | TGTGCCAGCAGTTCTGGGTCCGCCAGATATATACCTAACTATGGCTACACCTTC | CASSSGSARYIPNYGYTF
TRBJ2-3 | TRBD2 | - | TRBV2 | TGTGCCACCAACTTGGCGGGGGGACGCACAGATACGCAGTATTTT | CATNLAGGRTDTQYF
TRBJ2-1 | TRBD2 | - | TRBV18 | TGTGCCAGCTCGTATACTAGCGGGAGGGTGAATGAGCAGTTCTTC | CASSYTSGRVNEQFF
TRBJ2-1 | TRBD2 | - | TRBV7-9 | TGTGCCAGCAGCCGGACTAGCGGGAGGCGCAGCAATGAGCAGTTCTTC | CASSRTSGRRSNEQFF
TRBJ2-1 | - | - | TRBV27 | TGTGCCAGCTCCCGGGTGGCTCTCTCCTACAATGAGCAGTTCTTC | CASSRVALSYNEQFF
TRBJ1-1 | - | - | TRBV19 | TGTGCCAGTAGTATTGGCGGCGGGATTGAAGCTTTCTTT | CASSIGGGIEAFF
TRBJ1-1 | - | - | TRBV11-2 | TGTGCCAGCAGCCAGCTGGGGGGGCTAGGTGAAGCTTTCTTT | CASSQLGGLGEAFF
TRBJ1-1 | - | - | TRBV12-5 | TGTGCTAGTGGTTTGGCACAATCTGAAGCTTTCTTT | CASGLAQSEAFF
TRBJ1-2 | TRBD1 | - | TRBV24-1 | TGTGCCACCAGCGGATGGCAGGGGGGCAACTATGGCTACACCTTC | CATSGWQGGNYGYTF
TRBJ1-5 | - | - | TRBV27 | TGTGCCAGCAGTTTACGGATATCGCGTCAGCCCCAGCATTTT | CASSLRISRQPQHF
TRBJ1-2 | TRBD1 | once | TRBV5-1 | TGCGCCAGCAGCCAGACAGGGAATTGGGACTATGGCTACACCTTC | CASSQTGNWDYGYTF
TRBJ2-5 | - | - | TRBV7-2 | TGTGCCAGCAGCCCCACAGTTTCGCAAGAGACCCAGTACTTC | CASSPTVSQETQYF
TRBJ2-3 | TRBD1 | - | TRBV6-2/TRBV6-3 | TGTGCCAGCAGCGGGTCACAGGGGATGACGCAGTATTTT | CASSGSQGMTQYF
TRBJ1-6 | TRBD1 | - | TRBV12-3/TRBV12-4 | TGTGCCAGCAGCCCCGGGACAGGGTCCCCCCTCCACTTT | CASSPGTGSPLHF
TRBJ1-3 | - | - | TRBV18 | TGTGCCAGCTCATCGGACCTTCAGCCCGGAAACACCATATATTTT | CASSSDLQPGNTIYF
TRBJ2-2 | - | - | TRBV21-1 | TGTGCCAGCTTAAAACCCCGGGACAGGGTCGGGACCGGGGAGCTGTTTTTT | CASLKPRDRVGTGELFF
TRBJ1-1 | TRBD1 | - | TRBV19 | TGTGCCAGTAGTACTTTGAACACAGGGGGCACTGAAGCTTTCTTT | CASSTLNTGGTEAFF
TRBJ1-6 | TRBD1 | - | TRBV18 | TGTGCCAGCTCAACTTCCGGGACAGGGGGCAGGAATTCACCCCTCCACTTT | CASSTSGTGGRNSPLHF
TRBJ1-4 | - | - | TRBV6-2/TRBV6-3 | TGTGCCAGCAGTTACTGGGCCGGAAAAGGGGAAAAACTGTTTTTT | CASSYWAGKGEKLFF
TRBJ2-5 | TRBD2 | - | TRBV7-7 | TGTGCCAGCAGCTTAGCCGGGGGGGCCTTATATGAGACCCAGTACTTC | CASSLAGGALYETQYF
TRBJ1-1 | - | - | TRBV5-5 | TGTGCCAGCAGCTTGGGGAAGAACACTGAAGCTTTCTTT | CASSLGKNTEAFF
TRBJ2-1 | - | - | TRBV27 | TGTGCCAGCAGCCTCCAGGCCCAAGGTGCCTACAATGAGCAGTTCTTC | CASSLQAQGAYNEQFF